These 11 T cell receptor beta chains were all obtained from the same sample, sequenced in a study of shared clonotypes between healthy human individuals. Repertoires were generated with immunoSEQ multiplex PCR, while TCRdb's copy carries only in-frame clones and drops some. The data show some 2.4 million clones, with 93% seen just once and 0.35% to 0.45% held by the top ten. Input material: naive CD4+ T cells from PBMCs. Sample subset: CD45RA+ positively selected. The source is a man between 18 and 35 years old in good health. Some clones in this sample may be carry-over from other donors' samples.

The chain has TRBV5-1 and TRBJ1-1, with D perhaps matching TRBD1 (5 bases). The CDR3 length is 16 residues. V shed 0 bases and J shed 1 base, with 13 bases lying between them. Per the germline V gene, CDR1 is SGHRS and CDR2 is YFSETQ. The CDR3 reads CASSLAAGTGNTEAFF. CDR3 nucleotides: TGCGCCAGCAGCTTGGCCGCTGGGACGGGGAACACTGAAGCTTTCTTT.

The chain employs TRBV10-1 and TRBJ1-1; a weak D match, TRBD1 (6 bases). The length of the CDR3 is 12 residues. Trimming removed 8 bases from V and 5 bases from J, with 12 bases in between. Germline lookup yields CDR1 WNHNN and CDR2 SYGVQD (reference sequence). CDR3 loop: CASPQGRTEAFF. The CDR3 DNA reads TGCGCCAGCCCACAGGGTCGGACTGAAGCTTTCTTT.

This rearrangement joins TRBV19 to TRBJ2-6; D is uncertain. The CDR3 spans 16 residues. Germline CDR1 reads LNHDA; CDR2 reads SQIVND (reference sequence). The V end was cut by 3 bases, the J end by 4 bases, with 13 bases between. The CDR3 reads CASSISSGTGANVLTF. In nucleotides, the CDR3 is TGTGCCAGTAGTATCTCGTCGGGCACGGGGGCCAACGTCCTGACTTTC.

The CDR3 loop reads CASSQDIQIYTGELFF. The CDR3 nucleotides are TGTGCCAGCAGCCAAGATATCCAGATATACACCGGGGAGCTGTTTTTT. The V gene is TRBV4-2, the J gene TRBJ2-2, with D uncertain. This CDR3 is built from 16 residues. V was cut by 0 bases and J by 3 bases, with 11 bases left in between. The germline V gene has CDR1 LGHNA and CDR2 YNFKEQ.

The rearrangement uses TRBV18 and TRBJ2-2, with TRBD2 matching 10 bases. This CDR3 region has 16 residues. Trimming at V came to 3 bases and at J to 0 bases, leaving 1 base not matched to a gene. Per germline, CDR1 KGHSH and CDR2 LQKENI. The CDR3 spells CASSPGLAPNTGELFF. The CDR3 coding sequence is TGTGCCAGCTCACCGGGACTAGCGCCGAACACCGGGGAGCTGTTTTTT.

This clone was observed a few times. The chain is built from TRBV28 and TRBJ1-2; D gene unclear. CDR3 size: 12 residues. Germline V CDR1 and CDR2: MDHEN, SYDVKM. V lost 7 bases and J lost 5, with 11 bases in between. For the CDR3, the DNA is TGTGCCAGCAACGGGGTTGGTTATGGCTACACCTTC. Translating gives CASNGVGYGYTF.

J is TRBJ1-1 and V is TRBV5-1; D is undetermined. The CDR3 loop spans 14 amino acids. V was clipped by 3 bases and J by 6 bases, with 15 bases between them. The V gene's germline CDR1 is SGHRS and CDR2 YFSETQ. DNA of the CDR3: TGCGCCAGCAGCTCAGGTTTTACTCCTCCTGAAGCTTTCTTT. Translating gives CASSSGFTPPEAFF.

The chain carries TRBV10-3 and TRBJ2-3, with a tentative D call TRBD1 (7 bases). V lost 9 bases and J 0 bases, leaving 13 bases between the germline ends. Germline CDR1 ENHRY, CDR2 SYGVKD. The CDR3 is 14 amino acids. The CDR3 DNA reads TGTGCCATTACCCAGGGGGGTAGCACAGATACGCAGTATTTT. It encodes CAITQGGSTDTQYF.

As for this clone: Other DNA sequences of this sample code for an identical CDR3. Here the CDR3 reads CASSKNTEAFF. In DNA form, the CDR3 reads TGTGCCAGCTCAAAGAACACTGAAGCTTTCTTT. The genes are TRBV28 and TRBJ1-1; no clear D gene. V was trimmed by 8 bases and J by 1 base, leaving 5 bases between them. Germline CDR1 MDHEN, CDR2 SYDVKM. This CDR3 spans 11 amino acids.

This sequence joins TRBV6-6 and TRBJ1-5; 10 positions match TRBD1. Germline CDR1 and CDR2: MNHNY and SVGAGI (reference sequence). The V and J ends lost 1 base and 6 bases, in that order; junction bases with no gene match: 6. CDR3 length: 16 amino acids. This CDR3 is CASSYLGGQGFQPQHF. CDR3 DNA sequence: TGTGCCAGCAGTTACTTGGGGGGACAGGGGTTTCAGCCCCAGCATTTT.

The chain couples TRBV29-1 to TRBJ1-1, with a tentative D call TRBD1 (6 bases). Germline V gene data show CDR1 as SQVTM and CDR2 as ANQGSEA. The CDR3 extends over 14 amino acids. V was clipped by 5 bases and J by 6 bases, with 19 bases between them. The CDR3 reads CSVSEGRGGSEAFF. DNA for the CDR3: TGCAGCGTTTCGGAGGGCAGGGGAGGGTCTGAAGCTTTCTTT.